This TCR beta chain comes out of a study of CD8 T cells in Susac syndrome. Sequencing of TCR beta was performed on blood CD8+ T cells and on blood CD4+ T cells. Relapsing-remitting disease, either stable or active, was present in the multiple sclerosis controls, who were treatment-naive patients. Study-level points and caveats: The TCR sequencing and HLA analysis in the study involved a relatively small number of individuals, as the study acknowledged.

To note about this clonotype: Its matching antigen is unknown.

The CDR3 consists of 15 residues. Per germline, CDR1 DFQATT and CDR2 SNEGSKA (reference sequence). Trimming shortened V by 6 bases and J by 4 bases, and 19 bases separated the two germline ends. cDNA came from around 0.54 to 1 ug RNA primed by random hexamers. Amplification of TCR beta CDR3 by immunoSEQ multiplex PCR spanned 54 Vbeta and 13 Jbeta. TCRdb reprocessed the immunoSEQ multiplex PCR reads via MiXCR and lists one record per CDR3 protein. This sample carries 200,000 or so distinct CDR3 sequences, roughly 95% of them seen once, and the ten largest clones take just under 0.095%. This chain joins TRBV20-1 and TRBJ2-1; D is unclear. The source material was CD4+ T cells from PBMCs. The receptor was isolated from a human donor with multiple sclerosis. CDR3: CSAPGRAGDYNEQFF. The CDR3 DNA reads as TGCAGTGCCCCCGGCCGGGCCGGCGATTACAATGAGCAGTTCTTC.